Listed below are T cell receptor beta chains from one sample, sequenced in a study of T cell responses to AZD1222 COVID-19 vaccine. Clones were sequenced by immunoSEQ multiplex PCR, and TCRdb holds only the in-frame ones, with some missing. The sample has 97,000 or so clones, 84% seen once. The sample here was peripheral blood, taken on day 0 of AZD1222 vaccination. Source of these receptors: an adult in good health. CDR3s include the opening cysteine and the closing phenylalanine or tryptophan. The D gene is left open where the match is weak. For some rows the clone size is stated as once, few or many, or as a class when expanded; others skip it.

abundance,j_gene,len,d_gene,v_gene,CDR3nt,CDR3aa
NA,TRBJ1-2,14,NA,TRBV7-9,TGTGCCAGCAGCTTAGAGGGGGTGGGCTATGGCTACACCTTC,CASSLEGVGYGYTF
NA,TRBJ2-1,16,TRBD1,TRBV9,TGTGCCAGCAGCGTAGCAGGACAGGGGGTTTACAATGAGCAGTTCTTC,CASSVAGQGVYNEQFF
NA,TRBJ1-2,15,NA,TRBV7-9,TGTGCCAGCAGCTTAGGCTTAGGATTCCGCTATGGCTACACCTTC,CASSLGLGFRYGYTF
NA,TRBJ2-1,14,NA,TRBV11-2,TGTGCCAGCAGCTTTTCTCCCGATGGGTATGAGCAGTTCTTC,CASSFSPDGYEQFF
NA,TRBJ1-1,13,NA,TRBV3-1/TRBV3-2,TGTGCCAGCAGCCAAAGAGGGGGAGCTGAAGCTTTCTTT,CASSQRGGAEAFF
NA,TRBJ2-1,15,NA,TRBV21-1,TGTGCCAGCAGCAATAGCTTGGCGGGAATTATTGAGCAGTTCTTC,CASSNSLAGIIEQFF
NA,TRBJ1-5,15,NA,TRBV24-1,TGTGCCACCAGTGCTAGTGGGCAGGGATATCAGCCCCAGCATTTT,CATSASGQGYQPQHF
NA,TRBJ1-2,15,NA,TRBV21-1,TGTGCCAGCAGGAGGACAGGCGCTACCGTCTATGGCTACACCTTC,CASRRTGATVYGYTF
many,TRBJ1-2,14,NA,TRBV18,TGTGCCAGCTCACCAAACAAAGCTAACTATGGCTACACCTTC,CASSPNKANYGYTF
NA,TRBJ2-6,14,NA,TRBV6-5,TGTGCCAGCAGTTTAGGGGCTGGGGCCAACGTCCTGACTTTC,CASSLGAGANVLTF
NA,TRBJ1-1,14,NA,TRBV4-3,TGCGCCAGCAGCCTGGGACGGAGTAACACTGAAGCTTTCTTT,CASSLGRSNTEAFF
once,TRBJ1-5,14,NA,TRBV6-1,TGTGCCAGCAGTGAGGTACAGGGACGGCAGCCCCAGCATTTT,CASSEVQGRQPQHF
NA,TRBJ2-1,15,NA,TRBV9,TGTGCCAGCAGCGTAGAAGGCCTAAGGGTCAATGAGCAGTTCTTC,CASSVEGLRVNEQFF
NA,TRBJ2-1,12,TRBD2,TRBV2,TGTGCCAGCAGGGCATGGACTAGCGGGAAGCTCTTC,CASRAWTSGKLF
NA,TRBJ2-7,15,TRBD1,TRBV28,TGTGCCAGCAGTACGACAGGGGGGGGAAGCTACGAGCAGTACTTC,CASSTTGGGSYEQYF
once,TRBJ1-2,13,NA,TRBV7-2,TGTGCCAGCAATAACCCGACTAACTATGGCTACACCTTC,CASNNPTNYGYTF
NA,TRBJ2-7,15,NA,TRBV2,TGTGCCAGCAGTGATTGGGGAACAGGAGCCTACGAGCAGTACTTC,CASSDWGTGAYEQYF
NA,TRBJ2-3,18,TRBD1,TRBV5-6,TGTGCCAGCAGCTTTAGACAGGGCCAGTACTCTAGCACAGATACGCAGTATTTT,CASSFRQGQYSSTDTQYF
NA,TRBJ1-6,14,TRBD1,TRBV7-8,TGTGCCAGCAGCCTGGGACAGGGGGGTTCACCCCTCCACTTT,CASSLGQGGSPLHF
NA,TRBJ1-6,15,NA,TRBV9,TGTGCCAGCAGCGTAGATGGGAACGTGCATTCACCCCTCCACTTT,CASSVDGNVHSPLHF
NA,TRBJ1-3,15,NA,TRBV7-6,TGTGCCAGCAGCCTAGAACAGAGCTCTGGAAACACCATATATTTT,CASSLEQSSGNTIYF
NA,TRBJ2-5,15,TRBD2,TRBV5-1,TGCGCCAGCAGCTTGGGTGGTAGCGGGAGTGAGACCCAGTACTTC,CASSLGGSGSETQYF
NA,TRBJ1-2,13,NA,TRBV2,TGTGCCAGCACTTGGGACGGTAACTATGGCTACACCTTC,CASTWDGNYGYTF
NA,TRBJ1-5,15,TRBD1,TRBV19,TGTGCCAGCAGACAGGGATGGGCGAGCAATCAGCCCCAGCATTTT,CASRQGWASNQPQHF
NA,TRBJ1-4,11,NA,TRBV20-1,TGCAGTGTCGCGACTAATGAAAAACTGTTTTTT,CSVATNEKLFF
NA,TRBJ1-2,12,NA,TRBV10-3,TGTGCCACGACCGGGCTGCTATATGGCTACACCTTC,CATTGLLYGYTF
NA,TRBJ2-3,17,TRBD2,TRBV4-1,TGCGCCAGCAGCCAAGGGGGTAGCGGGTATAGCACAGATACGCAGTATTTT,CASSQGGSGYSTDTQYF
NA,TRBJ2-7,15,TRBD1,TRBV11-3,TGTGCCAGCAGCCCTCGGACAGGGACCATCTACGAGCAGTACTTC,CASSPRTGTIYEQYF
NA,TRBJ1-5,13,NA,TRBV28,TGTGCCAGCAAGGACAGCCTCAATCAGCCCCAGCATTTT,CASKDSLNQPQHF
NA,TRBJ1-5,13,NA,TRBV7-2,TGTGCCAGCAGCGGTGGGACGCGGCAGCCCCAGCATTTT,CASSGGTRQPQHF
NA,TRBJ2-7,15,NA,TRBV9,TGTGCCAGCAGCGTAGTCCCGCAGGGAGGAAGCGAGCAGTACTTC,CASSVVPQGGSEQYF